These 27 T cell receptor beta chains came from one sample sequenced in a study. Sequencing was performed with immunoSEQ multiplex PCR; in TCRdb, only in-frame clones are kept and a portion is missing. The profile shows under 65,000 clones, approximately 93% of them singletons. The source material was PBMCs. The receptors shown here come from a man aged 40-55 years with rheumatoid arthritis.

This chain joins TRBV7-3 and TRBJ2-5, with D possibly TRBD2 on 6 matching bases. This CDR3 spans 15 amino acids. V shed 2 bases and J shed 4 bases, with 14 bases lying between them. Germline CDR1 reads SGHTA; CDR2 reads FQGTGA. Written as DNA, the CDR3 is TGTGCCAGCAGCTTATGGGACTCACCCGGAGAGACCCAGTACTTC. Translated: CASSLWDSPGETQYF.

The genes are TRBV12-3 or TRBV12-4 and TRBJ2-2; D is uncertain. Trimming left V 1 base short and J 6 bases short, with 3 bases between. The CDR3 totals 12 residues. CDR3 in DNA: TGTGCCAGCAGTTTAGAGTCCGGGGAGCTGTTTTTT. As protein: CASSLESGELFF.

The chain recombines TRBV11-2 with TRBJ2-7; unclear D gene. Germline CDR1 is SGHAT and CDR2 is FQNNGV. Trimming removed 6 bases at V and 5 bases at J, with 8 bases between. The CDR3 contains 11 residues. DNA of the CDR3: TGTGCCAGCAGGGGTGGGGACGAGCAGTACTTC. Translation: CASRGGDEQYF.

In DNA form, the CDR3 reads TGTGCCAGCAGCTTTAATCATCGCTCTGGAAACACCATATATTTT. The encoded protein is CASSFNHRSGNTIYF. This chain joins TRBV21-1 and TRBJ1-3. TRBV21-1 is classified as a pseudogene. This CDR3 region has 15 residues.

The chain has TRBV19 and TRBJ2-1, with a weak D call TRBD2 (5 bases). Trimming pared 5 bases from V and 7 bases from J, leaving 12 bases between. Looked up from germline, CDR1 is LNHDA and CDR2 is SQIVND (reference sequence). This CDR3 is built from 13 residues. The CDR3 DNA is TGTGCCAGTAGTGATAGACTACTAAATGAGCAGTTCTTC. It codes for CASSDRLLNEQFF.

The rearrangement joins TRBV18 to TRBJ1-4; tentatively, D is TRBD1 (5 bases). CDR1 and CDR2 from the germline V gene are KGHSH and LQKENI. CDR3 length: 13 residues. The V gene lost 6 bases and the J gene lost 4 bases, with 9 bases spanning the gap. CDR3 DNA sequence: TGTGCCAGCTCTTCAGGGCTTAATGAAAAACTGTTTTTT. Its protein is CASSSGLNEKLFF.

Only one count was recorded for this clone. V usage is TRBV4-3 and J usage is TRBJ1-2; maybe TRBD1 (5 bases). The V gene lost 1 base and the J gene lost 4 bases, with 10 bases spanning the gap. The CDR3 consists of 14 residues. The germline CDR1 and CDR2 sequences are LGHNA and YSLEER. CDR3 DNA: TGCGCCAGCAGCCAAGGCAGGGAACTCTATGGCTACACCTTC. This encodes CASSQGRELYGYTF.

The chain combines TRBV9 with TRBJ2-1; D uncertain. V was cut by 3 bases and J by 6 bases, with 10 bases left in between. The germline CDR1 and CDR2 sequences are SGDLS and YYNGEE. The CDR3 consists of 13 residues. CDR3 bases: TGTGCCAGCAGCGGTGACTGGGGCAATGAGCAGTTCTTC. Translated: CASSGDWGNEQFF.

The chain recombines TRBV7-2 with TRBJ2-5, with D possibly matching TRBD1 (7 bases). The germline V gene has CDR1 SGHTA and CDR2 FQGNSA. There are 16 residues in the CDR3. The V end was cut by 2 bases, the J end by 0 bases, with 13 bases between. The CDR3 DNA is TGTGCCAGCAGCTTATCGCAGGGGGGCTACCAAGAGACCCAGTACTTC. Translation gives CASSLSQGGYQETQYF.

The J gene is TRBJ2-5, the V gene TRBV5-6; 12 bases align to TRBD1. Germline V gene data show CDR1 as SGHDT and CDR2 as YYEEEE. This CDR3 is built from 17 residues. The V and J ends lost 0 bases and 3 bases, in that order; junction bases with no gene match: 6. CDR3 sequence: CASSLVGQGALKETQYF. CDR3 DNA sequence: TGTGCCAGCAGCTTGGTGGGACAGGGGGCGCTCAAAGAGACCCAGTACTTC.

V and J are TRBV28 and TRBJ2-5; 7 nucleotides align to TRBD2. The J call may be faulty, since TRBJ2-7 better matches the DNA end. This CDR3 has 14 residues. Germline loops: CDR1 MDHEN, CDR2 SYDVKM. The CDR3 is CASSLTSRSYEQYF. DNA of the CDR3: TGTGCCAGCAGTTTGACTAGCCGTAGCTACGAGCAGTACTTC.

The chain is built from TRBV7-8 and TRBJ2-1; 8 positions agree with TRBD1. This CDR3 region has 16 residues. V lost 1 base to trimming and J lost 3 bases; unmatched junction nucleotides: 5. Looked up from germline, CDR1 is SGHVS and CDR2 is FQNEAQ. CDR3 sequence reads: CASSLGAGGFYNEQFF. CDR3 nucleotides: TGTGCCAGCAGCTTAGGGGCAGGGGGCTTCTACAATGAGCAGTTCTTC.

The CDR3 DNA reads as TGTGCCAGCAGTCGAGCGAACACTGAAGCTTTCTTT. Its translation: CASSRANTEAFF. The chain has TRBV7-9 and TRBJ1-1, with unresolved D. This CDR3 spans 12 amino acids. Germline V gene sequence: CDR1 SEHNR, CDR2 FQNEAQ (reference sequence). V lost 6 bases and J lost 1, with 6 bases in between.

The chain employs TRBV28 and TRBJ2-5; weak D call: TRBD1 (6 bases). The ends were cut back, 5 bases at V and 5 bases at J, with 15 bases in the middle. Germline lookup yields CDR1 MDHEN and CDR2 SYDVKM. CDR3 length equals 14 residues. CDR3 coding DNA: TGTGCCAGCAGTAAAAACAGGGCGAGGGAGACCCAGTACTTC. This encodes CASSKNRARETQYF.

V and J are TRBV6-5 and TRBJ1-5; D not resolved. The CDR3 has 13 residues. Looked up from germline, CDR1 is MNHEY and CDR2 is SVGAGI. Between the trimmed V and J ends, which lost 8 bases and 0 bases, there was a span of 8 bases. Written as DNA, the CDR3 is TGTGCCAGCCGCCAATATAGCAATCAGCCCCAGCATTTT. Encoded protein: CASRQYSNQPQHF.

The chain employs TRBV24-1 and TRBJ2-2; D gene ambiguous. This CDR3 region has 11 residues. The germline V gene encodes CDR1 KGHDR and CDR2 SFDVKD. Deletions cut 6 bases from V and 3 bases from J, with 1 base between. The CDR3 reads CATSYTGELFF. The CDR3 nucleotides are TGTGCCACCAGTTACACCGGGGAGCTGTTTTTT.

The V and J genes are TRBV3-1 (or the pseudogene TRBV3-2) and TRBJ2-2; D possibly uses TRBD1 or TRBD2 (5 bases each). Germline CDR1 and CDR2: LGHDT and YNNKEL (reference sequence). CDR3 length: 17 residues. Trimming left V 0 bases short and J 3 bases short, with 14 bases between. CDR3 DNA: TGTGCCAGCAGCCAAGAGGACGCACTAGGGGACACCGGGGAGCTGTTTTTT. Translated, it gives CASSQEDALGDTGELFF.

The V gene is TRBV30, the J gene TRBJ1-3; D call uncertain. Germline V gives CDR1 GTSNPN, CDR2 SVGIG (reference sequence). The V and J ends lost 2 bases and 0 bases respectively, with 8 bases between them. The CDR3 is made up of 14 amino acids. CDR3 sequence reads: CAWSLTSSGNTIYF. The DNA of the CDR3 is TGTGCCTGGAGTCTCACGAGCTCTGGAAACACCATATATTTT. Variable domain in full (rest from reference TRBV30 and TRBJ1-3): SQTIHQWPATLVQPVGSPLSLECTVEGTSNPNLYWYRQAAGRGLQLLFYSVGIGQISSEVPQNLSASRPQDRQFILSSKKLLLSDSGFYLCAWSLTSSGNTIYFGEGSWLTVV.

This chain joins TRBV7-2 and TRBJ1-2; maybe TRBD1 (5 bases). The germline V and J ends were trimmed by 0 bases and 2 bases, with 10 bases remaining between them. CDR3 size: 15 residues. The germline gives CDR1 SGHTA, CDR2 FQGNSA. CDR3 protein: CASSLAHRGNYGYTF. The CDR3 DNA sequence: TGTGCCAGCAGCTTAGCGCACCGGGGGAACTATGGCTACACCTTC.

CDR3 coding DNA: TGTGCCAGTCGGCTGGGGATGAACACTGAAGCTTTCTTT. Translated, it gives CASRLGMNTEAFF. This chain connects TRBV6-5 to TRBJ1-1; D not resolved. V gave up 9 bases and J gave up 0 bases, with 11 bases separating them. CDR3 size: 13 residues. In germline, CDR1 is MNHEY, CDR2 SVGAGI.

The sample holds a few counts of this clone. The chain employs TRBV6-5 and TRBJ1-6; D gene uncertain. Trimming shortened V by 2 bases and J by 8 bases, and 4 bases separated the two germline ends. Germline V gene data show CDR1 as MNHEY and CDR2 as SVGAGI. The CDR3 consists of 12 residues. In DNA, the CDR3 is TGTGCCAGCAGTTACGGGGATTCACCCCTCCACTTT. It is translated as CASSYGDSPLHF.

The chain couples TRBV6-6 to TRBJ1-2; D is unclear. Germline V gene data show CDR1 as MNHNY and CDR2 as SVGAGI (reference sequence). The germline V and J ends were trimmed by 4 bases and 7 bases, with 13 bases remaining between them. CDR3 length equals 13 residues. The CDR3 DNA reads TGTGCCAGCAGTTTTATAGATACGGGTGGCTACACCTTC. It specifies CASSFIDTGGYTF.

The rearrangement uses TRBV12-3 or TRBV12-4 and TRBJ2-1; D gene ambiguous. With 3 bases removed from V and 4 bases from J, the gap between germline ends came to 7 bases. The CDR3 sequence is 13 residues long. CDR3 bases: TGTGCCAGCAGTTTTGGGCAGTACAATGAGCAGTTCTTC. It specifies CASSFGQYNEQFF.

J is TRBJ2-7 and V is TRBV7-9, with a tentative D call TRBD1 (6 bases). V lost 5 bases, J lost 2 bases, and 10 bases lay in between. Germline V CDR1 and CDR2: SEHNR, FQNEAQ (reference sequence). The CDR3 spans 13 residues. The CDR3 sequence is CASSLTGPYEQYF. The DNA of the CDR3 is TGTGCCAGCAGCCTAACAGGGCCCTACGAGCAGTACTTC.

This clone was recorded only once. The chain couples TRBV6-5 to TRBJ2-1; tentatively, D is TRBD2 (5 bases). CDR1 and CDR2 (germline): MNHEY, SVGAGI. This CDR3 has 15 residues. V was clipped by 6 bases and J by 8 bases, with 20 bases between them. The CDR3 nucleotides read TGTGCCAGCAGGCCGGGCCGGGATATCGGCGATGAGCAGTTCTTC. This translates into CASRPGRDIGDEQFF.

This chain connects TRBV2 to TRBJ2-2; D is perhaps TRBD1 or TRBD2 (7 bases each). Germline CDR1 SNHLY, CDR2 FYNNEI. The germline V and J ends were trimmed by 7 bases and 7 bases, with 16 bases remaining between them. This CDR3 spans 14 amino acids. Here the CDR3 reads CASTQGGAVGELFF. In DNA, the CDR3 is TGTGCCAGCACCCAGGGGGGGGCAGTCGGGGAGCTGTTTTTT.

This chain links TRBV7-9 with TRBJ2-1, with TRBD2 as a possible D gene (6 bases). CDR1 and CDR2 (germline): SEHNR, FQNEAQ (reference sequence). Trimming cost V 4 bases and J 5 bases, with 15 bases left between them. CDR3 size: 15 residues. The CDR3 here is CASSSVVAAHNEQFF. The CDR3 coding sequence is TGTGCCAGCAGCTCCGTTGTAGCGGCCCACAATGAGCAGTTCTTC. The full variable domain, with the rest looked up from reference TRBV7-9 and TRBJ2-1, is DTGVSQNPRHKITKRGQNVTFRCDPISEHNRLYWYRQTLGQGPEFLTYFQNEAQLEKSRLLSDRFSAERPKGSFSTLEIQRTEQGDSAMYLCASSSVVAAHNEQFFGPGTRLTVL.